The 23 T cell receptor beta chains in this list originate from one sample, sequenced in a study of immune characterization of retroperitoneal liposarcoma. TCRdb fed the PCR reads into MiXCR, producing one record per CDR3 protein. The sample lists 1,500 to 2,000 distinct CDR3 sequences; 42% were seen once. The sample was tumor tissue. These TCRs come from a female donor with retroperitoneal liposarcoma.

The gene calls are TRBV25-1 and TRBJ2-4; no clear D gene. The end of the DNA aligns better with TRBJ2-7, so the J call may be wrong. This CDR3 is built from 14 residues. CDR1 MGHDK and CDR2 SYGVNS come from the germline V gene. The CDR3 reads CASSDQRATYEQYF. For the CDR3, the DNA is TGTGCCAGCAGTGATCAACGGGCCACCTACGAGCAGTACTTC.

The CDR3 is CASRTSTDTQYF. The CDR3 DNA follows: TGTGCCAGCAGAACTAGCACAGATACGCAGTATTTT. The V gene is TRBV7-2, the J gene TRBJ2-3; D is ambiguous. CDR1 SGHTA and CDR2 FQGNSA come from the germline V gene. The CDR3 is 12 residues long. V shed 6 bases and J shed 0 bases, with 4 bases lying between them.

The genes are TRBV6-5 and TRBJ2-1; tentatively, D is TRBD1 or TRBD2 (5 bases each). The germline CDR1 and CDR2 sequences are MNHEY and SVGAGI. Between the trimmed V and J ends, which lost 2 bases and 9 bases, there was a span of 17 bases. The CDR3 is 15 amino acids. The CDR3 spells CASSYRDPSESEQFF. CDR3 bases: TGTGCCAGCAGTTACCGGGACCCCAGCGAGTCTGAGCAGTTCTTC.

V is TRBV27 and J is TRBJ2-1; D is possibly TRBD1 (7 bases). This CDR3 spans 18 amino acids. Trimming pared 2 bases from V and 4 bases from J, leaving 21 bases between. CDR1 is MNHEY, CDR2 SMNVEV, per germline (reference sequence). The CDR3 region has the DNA TGTGCCAGCAGTTTAAATGGAGGGGCCGGGACAGTTTACAATGAGCAGTTCTTC. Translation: CASSLNGGAGTVYNEQFF.

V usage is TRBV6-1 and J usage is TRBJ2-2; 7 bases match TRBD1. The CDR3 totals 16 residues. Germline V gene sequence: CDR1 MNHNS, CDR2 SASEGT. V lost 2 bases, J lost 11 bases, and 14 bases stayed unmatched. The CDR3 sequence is CASSEWEPGQTPELFF. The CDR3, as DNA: TGTGCCAGCAGTGAATGGGAACCGGGACAGACGCCAGAGCTGTTTTTT.

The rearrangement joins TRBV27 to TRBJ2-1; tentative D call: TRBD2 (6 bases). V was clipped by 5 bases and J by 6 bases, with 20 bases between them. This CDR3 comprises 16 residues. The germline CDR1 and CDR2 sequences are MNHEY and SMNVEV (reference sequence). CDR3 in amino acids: CASSPRDSQMGNEQFF. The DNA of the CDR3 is TGTGCCAGCAGTCCAAGGGACTCGCAAATGGGCAATGAGCAGTTCTTC.

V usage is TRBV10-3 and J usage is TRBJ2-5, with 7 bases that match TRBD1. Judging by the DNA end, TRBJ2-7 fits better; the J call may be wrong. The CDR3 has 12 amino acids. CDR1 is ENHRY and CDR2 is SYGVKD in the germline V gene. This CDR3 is CAIRGTDYEQYF. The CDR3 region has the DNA TGTGCCATCAGGGGGACAGACTACGAGCAGTACTTC.

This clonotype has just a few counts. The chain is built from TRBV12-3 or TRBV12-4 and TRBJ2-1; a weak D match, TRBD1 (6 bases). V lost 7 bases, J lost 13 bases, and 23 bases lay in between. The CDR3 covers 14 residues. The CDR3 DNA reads TGTGCCAGCATAGGGGGACCAAACCAAGAGACCCAGTTCTTC. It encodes CASIGGPNQETQFF.

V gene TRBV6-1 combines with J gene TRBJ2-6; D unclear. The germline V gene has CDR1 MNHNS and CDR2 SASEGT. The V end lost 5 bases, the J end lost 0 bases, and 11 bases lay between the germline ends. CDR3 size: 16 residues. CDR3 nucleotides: TGTGCCAGCAGTCACCCCGATGTCTCTGGGGCCAACGTCCTGACTTTC. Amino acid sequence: CASSHPDVSGANVLTF.

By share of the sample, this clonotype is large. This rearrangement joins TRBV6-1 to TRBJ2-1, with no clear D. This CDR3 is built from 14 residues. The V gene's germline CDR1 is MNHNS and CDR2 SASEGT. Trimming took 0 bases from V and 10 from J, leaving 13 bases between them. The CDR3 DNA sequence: TGTGCCAGCAGTGAAGCGTGGGGTCCCCACGAGCAGTTCTTC. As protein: CASSEAWGPHEQFF.

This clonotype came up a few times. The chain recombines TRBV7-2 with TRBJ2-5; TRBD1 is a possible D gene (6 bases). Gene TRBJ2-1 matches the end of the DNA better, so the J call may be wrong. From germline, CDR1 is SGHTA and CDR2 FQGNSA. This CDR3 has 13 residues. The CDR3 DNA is TGTGCCAGCAGCGGACGGAAGGGGGAGACCCAGTTCTTC. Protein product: CASSGRKGETQFF.

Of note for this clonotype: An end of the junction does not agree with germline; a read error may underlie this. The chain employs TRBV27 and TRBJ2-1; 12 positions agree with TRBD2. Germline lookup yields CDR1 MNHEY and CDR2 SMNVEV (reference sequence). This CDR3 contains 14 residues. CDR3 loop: CASSPARTSGTLLF. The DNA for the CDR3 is TGTGCCAGCAGTCCCGCTCGGACTAGCGGGACTCTGCTCTTC.

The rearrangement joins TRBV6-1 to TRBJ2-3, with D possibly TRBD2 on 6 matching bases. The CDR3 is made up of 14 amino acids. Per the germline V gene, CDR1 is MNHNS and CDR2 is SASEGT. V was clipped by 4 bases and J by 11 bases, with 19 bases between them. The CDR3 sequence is CASSGPGGTYEQYF. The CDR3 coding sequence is TGTGCCAGCAGTGGGCCCGGGGGAACCTACGAGCAGTATTTT.

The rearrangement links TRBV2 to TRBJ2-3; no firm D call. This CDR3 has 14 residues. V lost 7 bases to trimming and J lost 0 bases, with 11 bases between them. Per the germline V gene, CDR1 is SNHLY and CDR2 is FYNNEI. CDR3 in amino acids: CASIIGSSTDTQYF. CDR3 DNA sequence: TGTGCCAGCATTATAGGGTCTAGCACAGATACGCAGTATTTT.

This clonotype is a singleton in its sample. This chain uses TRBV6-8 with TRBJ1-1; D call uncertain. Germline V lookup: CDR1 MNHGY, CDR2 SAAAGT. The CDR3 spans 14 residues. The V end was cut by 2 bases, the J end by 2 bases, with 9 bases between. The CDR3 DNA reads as TGTGCCAGCAGTTACCGGGAAAGTAACACTGAAGCTTTCTTT. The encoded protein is CASSYRESNTEAFF.

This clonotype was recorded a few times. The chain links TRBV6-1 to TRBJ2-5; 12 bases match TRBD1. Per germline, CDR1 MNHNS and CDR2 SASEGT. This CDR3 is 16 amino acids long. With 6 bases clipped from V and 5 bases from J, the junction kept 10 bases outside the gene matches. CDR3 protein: CASSARDRGLRETQYF. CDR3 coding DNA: TGTGCCAGCAGCGCCCGGGACAGGGGGCTAAGGGAGACCCAGTACTTC.

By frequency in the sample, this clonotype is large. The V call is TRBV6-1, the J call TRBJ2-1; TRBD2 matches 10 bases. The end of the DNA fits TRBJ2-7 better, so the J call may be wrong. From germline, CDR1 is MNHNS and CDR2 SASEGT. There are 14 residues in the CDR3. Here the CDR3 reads CASSPPGLANEQYF. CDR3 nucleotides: TGTGCCAGCAGCCCACCGGGACTAGCGAATGAGCAGTACTTC.

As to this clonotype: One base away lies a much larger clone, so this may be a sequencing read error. The CDR3 loop reads CASSESGGIETQYF. DNA of the CDR3: TGTGCCAGCAGTGAGTCAGGGGGCATAGAGACCCAGTACTTC. The chain couples TRBV6-1 to TRBJ2-5, with 8 bases lining up with TRBD1. The CDR3 covers 14 residues. The germline V gene has CDR1 MNHNS and CDR2 SASEGT. V was pared by 3 bases and J by 4 bases, with 4 bases of the junction left unmatched.

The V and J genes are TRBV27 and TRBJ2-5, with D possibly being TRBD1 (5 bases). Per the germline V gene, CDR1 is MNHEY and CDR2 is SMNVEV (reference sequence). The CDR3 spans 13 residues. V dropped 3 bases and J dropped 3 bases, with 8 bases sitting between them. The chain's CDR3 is CASSFTGEETQYF. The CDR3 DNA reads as TGTGCCAGCAGTTTCACAGGAGAAGAGACCCAGTACTTC.

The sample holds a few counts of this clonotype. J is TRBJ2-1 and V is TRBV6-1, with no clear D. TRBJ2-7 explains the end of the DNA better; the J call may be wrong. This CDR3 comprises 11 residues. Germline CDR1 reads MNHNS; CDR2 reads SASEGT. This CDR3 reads CASGSSYEQYF. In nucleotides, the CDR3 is TGTGCCAGTGGAAGCTCCTACGAGCAGTACTTC.

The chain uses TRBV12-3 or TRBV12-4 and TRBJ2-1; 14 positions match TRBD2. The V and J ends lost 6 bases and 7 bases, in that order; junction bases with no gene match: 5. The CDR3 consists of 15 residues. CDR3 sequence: CASRAGLAGGNEQFF. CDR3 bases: TGTGCCAGCAGGGCTGGACTAGCGGGAGGAAATGAGCAGTTCTTC.

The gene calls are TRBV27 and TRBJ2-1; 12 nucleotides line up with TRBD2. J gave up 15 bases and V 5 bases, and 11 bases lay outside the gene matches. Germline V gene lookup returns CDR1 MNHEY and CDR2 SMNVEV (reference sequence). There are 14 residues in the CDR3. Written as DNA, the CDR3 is TGTGCCAGCAGTCCCACTCGGACTAGCGGGACTCTGTTCTTC. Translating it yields CASSPTRTSGTLFF.

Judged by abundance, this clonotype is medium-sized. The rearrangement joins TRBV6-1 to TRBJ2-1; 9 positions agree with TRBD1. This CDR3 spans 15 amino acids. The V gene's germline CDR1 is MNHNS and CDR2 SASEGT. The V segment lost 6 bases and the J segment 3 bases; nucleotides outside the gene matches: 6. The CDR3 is CASSPGQGVYNEQFF. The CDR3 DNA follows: TGTGCCAGCAGCCCGGGACAGGGAGTCTACAATGAGCAGTTCTTC.